This T cell receptor (beta chain) was profiled in a study of blood T cell repertoires in COVID-19. On the study more broadly: Sites across the United States, Italy and Spain contributed samples from acute and convalescent COVID-19. The analysed material was cDNA or gDNA that came from T cells, B-cell-depleted T cells, or PBMCs.

Seattle's enrolled individuals joined amid active infection and were then monitored longitudinally. Per the study methods: The assay estimated nucleated cells by amplifying reference gene primers. Using immunoSEQ multiplex PCR, the repertoire was profiled, and TCRdb retains in-frame clones only, with some absent. Clone size and the V and J calls come from that table; the DNA yielded D and trimming. The repertoire has about 360,000 clones, 86% of them found once; the top ten carry under 8.5%. Material: peripheral blood. The receptor was isolated from an older woman with COVID-19, enrolled during active disease.

CDR3 DNA sequence: TGTGCCAGCTCACCCAGGGATGTCTCTGGAAACACCATATATTTT. Translation: CASSPRDVSGNTIYF. The V call is TRBV18, the J call TRBJ1-3, with D possibly being TRBD1 (5 bases). The CDR3 is made up of 15 amino acids. Between the trimmed V and J ends, which lost 3 bases and 0 bases, there was a span of 9 bases. The germline V gene encodes CDR1 KGHSH and CDR2 LQKENI.